This record covers a single T cell receptor beta chain. After removal of 5 bases from V and 5 bases from J, the junction contained 5 bases not matched to a gene. Germline lookup yields CDR1 PRHDT and CDR2 FYEKMQ (reference sequence). There are 15 residues in the CDR3. This entry is derived from a study of blood T cell repertoires in COVID-19. Overall study: PBMCs, B-cell-depleted T cells, or T cells were the source of the cDNA or gDNA that made up the material.

Those who participated ranged in age from roughly 18 to 89 years and resided in about two dozen US areas. Participants' own reports of clinical history determined their cohort assignment. Under the authors' procedure: Estimates of nucleated cell counts were drawn from the amplification of reference gene primers. Sequencing was performed with immunoSEQ multiplex PCR; in TCRdb, only in-frame clones are kept and a portion is missing. V and J calls plus clone size are reproduced from that table; the DNA served to infer D and trimming. The table records fewer than 250,000 clones, 86% of them present only once.

Sequencing input: PBMCs or T cells enriched from blood (not recorded which). This rearrangement joins TRBV13 to TRBJ2-7, with TRBD2 matching 14 bases. This TCR derives from a woman aged 35 to 49 with acute COVID-19. This CDR3 reads CASSNGTSGSHEQYF. CDR3 sequence (DNA): TGTGCCAGCAGCAACGGGACTAGCGGGAGCCACGAGCAGTACTTC.